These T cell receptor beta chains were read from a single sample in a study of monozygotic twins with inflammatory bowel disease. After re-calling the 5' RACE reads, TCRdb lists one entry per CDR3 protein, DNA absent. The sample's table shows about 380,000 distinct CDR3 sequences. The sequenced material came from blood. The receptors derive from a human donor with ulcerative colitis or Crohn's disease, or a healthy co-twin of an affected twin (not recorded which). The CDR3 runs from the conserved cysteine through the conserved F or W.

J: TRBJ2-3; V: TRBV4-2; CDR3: CASSHQTSGVGDTQYF
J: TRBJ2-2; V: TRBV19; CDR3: CASSIDREAGELFF
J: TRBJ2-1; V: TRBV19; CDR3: CASSILVDARGKDEQFF
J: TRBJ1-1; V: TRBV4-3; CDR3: CASRKEGRSTEAFF
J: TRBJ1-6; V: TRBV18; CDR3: CASSPAQGYDNSPLHF
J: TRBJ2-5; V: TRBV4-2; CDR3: CASSQGNRLETQYF
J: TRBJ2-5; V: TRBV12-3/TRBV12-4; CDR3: CASLAGTNLELKETQYF
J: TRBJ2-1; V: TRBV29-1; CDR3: CSVNRGYEQFF
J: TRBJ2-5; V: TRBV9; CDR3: CASSEGGIETQYF
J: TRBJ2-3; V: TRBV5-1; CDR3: CASSLSAGEITDTQYF
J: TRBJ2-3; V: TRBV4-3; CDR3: CASSQGPRGDASTDTQYF
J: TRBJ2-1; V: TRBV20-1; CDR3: CSALPLAGFYNEQFF
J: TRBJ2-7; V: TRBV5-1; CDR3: CASSLGGGDDEQYF
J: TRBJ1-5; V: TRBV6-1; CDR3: CASSAGGGYSNQPQHF
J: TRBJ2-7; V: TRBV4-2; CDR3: CASSHSPAGTGGSYEQYF
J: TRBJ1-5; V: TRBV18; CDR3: CASSPPTGDKPQHF